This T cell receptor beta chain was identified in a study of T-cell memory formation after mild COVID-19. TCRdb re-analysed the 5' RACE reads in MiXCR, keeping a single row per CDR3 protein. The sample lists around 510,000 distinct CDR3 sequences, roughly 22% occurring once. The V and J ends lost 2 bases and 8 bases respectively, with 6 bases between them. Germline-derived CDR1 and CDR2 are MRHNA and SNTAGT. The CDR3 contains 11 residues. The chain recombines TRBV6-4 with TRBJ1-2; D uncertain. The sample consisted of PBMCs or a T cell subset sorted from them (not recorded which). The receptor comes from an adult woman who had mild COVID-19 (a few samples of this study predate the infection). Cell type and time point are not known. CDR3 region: CASSDGGGYTF. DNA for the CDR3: TGTGCCAGCAGTGACGGCGGAGGCTACACCTTC.